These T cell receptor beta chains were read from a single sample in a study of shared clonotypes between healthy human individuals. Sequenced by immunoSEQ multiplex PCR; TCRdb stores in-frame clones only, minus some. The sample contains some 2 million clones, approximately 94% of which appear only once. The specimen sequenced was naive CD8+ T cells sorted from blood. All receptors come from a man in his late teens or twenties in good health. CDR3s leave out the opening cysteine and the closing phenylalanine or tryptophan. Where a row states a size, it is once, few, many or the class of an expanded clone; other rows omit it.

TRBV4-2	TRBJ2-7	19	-	ASSPTGGGQVLNTANYEQY
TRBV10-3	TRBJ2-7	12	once	AIRSRGPTYEQY
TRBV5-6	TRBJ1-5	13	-	ASSRGSAPNQPQH
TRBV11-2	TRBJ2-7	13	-	ASSFPGTGDPGQY
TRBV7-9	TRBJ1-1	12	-	ASRWTGGSTEAF
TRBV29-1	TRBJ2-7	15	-	SVEAMSATGGSNEQY
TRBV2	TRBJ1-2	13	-	ASSEGPGQNYGYT
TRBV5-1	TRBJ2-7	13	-	ASSNGDLPSYEQY
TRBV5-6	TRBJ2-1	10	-	ASRPEGGEQF
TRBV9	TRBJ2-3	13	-	ASSESGRDVDTQY
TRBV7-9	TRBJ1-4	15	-	ASSGVLTGEENEKLF
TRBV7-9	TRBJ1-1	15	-	ASSLGYWEGPNTEAF
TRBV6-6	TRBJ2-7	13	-	ASSKPTASSYEQY
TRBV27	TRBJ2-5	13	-	ASSPSTGGGETQY
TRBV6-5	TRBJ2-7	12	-	ASGEGGRAYEQY
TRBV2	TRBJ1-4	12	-	ASSDTGWGEKLF
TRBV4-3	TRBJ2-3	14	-	ASSQDGAGTLNTQY
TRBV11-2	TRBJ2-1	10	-	ASLGYLKEQF
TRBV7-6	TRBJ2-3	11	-	ASSLGGTDTQY
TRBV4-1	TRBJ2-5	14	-	ASSQQGQGGQETQY
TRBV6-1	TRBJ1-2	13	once	ASSELQGPGGGYT
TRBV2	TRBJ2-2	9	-	ATTGAGELF
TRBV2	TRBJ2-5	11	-	ASSVKWEETQY
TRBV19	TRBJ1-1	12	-	ASTQGSMNTEAF
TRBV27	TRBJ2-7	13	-	ASSPRSGGSYEQY
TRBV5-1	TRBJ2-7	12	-	ASSYSGGTYEQY
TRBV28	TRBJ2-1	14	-	ASRLLAGSSYNEQF
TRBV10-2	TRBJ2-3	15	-	ASSEWWGTDLTDTQY
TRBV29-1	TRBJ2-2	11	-	SVAGAPTGELF